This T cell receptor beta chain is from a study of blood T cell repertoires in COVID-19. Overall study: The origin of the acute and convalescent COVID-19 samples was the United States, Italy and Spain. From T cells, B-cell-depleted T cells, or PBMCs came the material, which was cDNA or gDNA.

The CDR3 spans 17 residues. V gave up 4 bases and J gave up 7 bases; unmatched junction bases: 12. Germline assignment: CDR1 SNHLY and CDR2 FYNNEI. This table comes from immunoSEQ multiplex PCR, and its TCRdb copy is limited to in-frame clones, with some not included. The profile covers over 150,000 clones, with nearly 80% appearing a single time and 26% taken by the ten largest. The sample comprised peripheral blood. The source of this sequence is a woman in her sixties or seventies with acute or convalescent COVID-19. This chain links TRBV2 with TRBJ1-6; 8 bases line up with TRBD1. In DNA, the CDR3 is TGTGCCAGCAGTGTGGAGACAGGGGAGATCTGGAATTCACCCCTCCACTTT. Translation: CASSVETGEIWNSPLHF. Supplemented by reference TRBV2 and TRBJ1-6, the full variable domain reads EPEVTQTPSHQVTQMGQEVILRCVPISNHLYFYWYRQILGQKVEFLVSFYNNEISEKSEIFDDQFSVERPDGSNFTLKIRSTKLEDSAMYFCASSVETGEIWNSPLHFGNGTRLTVT.